This T cell receptor beta chain was captured in a study of OX40 agonist ivuxolimab in advanced cancers. Study at large: Patients were 82.7% male with ages roughly 20 to 80, mean 60.

The assay was immunoSEQ multiplex PCR, and TCRdb's table has in-frame clones only and misses some. The sample has roughly 70,000 clones, approximately 91% seen once. This clone was counted a single time. The material was CD4+ or CD8+ T cells sorted from blood, obtained in a trial of the OX40 agonist ivuxolimab. This clonotype was obtained from an adult with an advanced solid tumor such as melanoma, head and neck, liver or kidney cancer.

The CDR3 DNA sequence: TGTGCCAGTACCCAAGCCGATTCACCCCTCCACTTT. The encoded protein is CASTQADSPLHF. The rearrangement joins TRBV19 to TRBJ1-6; D is uncertain. CDR1 is LNHDA, CDR2 SQIVND, per germline (reference sequence). V gave up 7 bases and J gave up 8 bases, with 9 bases separating them. The CDR3 spans 12 residues. The full variable domain, its missing parts supplied by reference TRBV19 and TRBJ1-6, is DGGITQSPKYLFRKEGQNVTLSCEQNLNHDAMYWYRQDPGQGLRLIYYSQIVNDFQKGDIAEGYSVSREKKESFPLTVTSAQKNPTAFYLCASTQADSPLHFGNGTRLTVT.